The text below deals with one T cell receptor (beta chain). Its target is not known. The sample is drawn from a study of T cell responses to AZD1222 COVID-19 vaccine. Second-dose groups at about 4 or about 12 weeks were pooled. Per germline, CDR1 MGHRA and CDR2 YSYEKL. The CDR3 extends over 17 amino acids. After removal of 2 bases from V and 3 bases from J, the junction contained 9 bases not matched to a gene. The study's findings and limits: Among those given AZD1222, only 6 or 7 were seropositive at baseline. Repertoires in all cases were sampled only once the peak T cell response had passed.

Repertoires were generated with immunoSEQ multiplex PCR, while TCRdb's copy carries only in-frame clones and drops some. There are 180,000 or so clones in the sample; 92% occur only once, and roughly 1.9% lies in the top ten. This material consisted of peripheral blood, taken 28 days after the second AZD1222 dose. This chain uses TRBV4-1 with TRBJ2-4; 8 bases map to TRBD2. This clonotype was obtained from an adult who received the AZD1222 COVID-19 vaccine. Here the CDR3 DNA reads TGCGCCAGCAGCCAAACCAGGGGTAGCGGGGACAAAAACATTCAGTACTTC. It is translated as CASSQTRGSGDKNIQYF.